The T cell receptor (beta chain) under discussion was sequenced for a study of cytomegalovirus exposure and HLA in healthy donors. This clone was counted a few times. Antigen unknown. PCR amplification relied on 60 Vbeta primers (plus 13 Jbeta primers). Clones were sequenced by immunoSEQ multiplex PCR, and TCRdb holds only the in-frame ones, with some missing. Altogether about 78,000 clones are present, about 60% being singletons, with the ten largest covering 5% to 6%. Study-level points and caveats: The authors considered a cluster of highly shared sequence variants likely to be a sequencing artifact. In a later analysis, a missense DCLRE1C variant was linked to TCR beta V- and J-gene trimming. An Asian-associated ancestry cluster reportedly showed fewer N-insertions than the roughly 670-donor mean in a later analysis. In an earlier analysis, in roughly 580 donors, most V segments appeared productive either ~90% or ~30% of the time.

V gave up 6 bases and J gave up 5 bases; unmatched junction bases: 8. From germline, CDR1 is MDHEN and CDR2 SYDVKM. The CDR3 is made up of 14 amino acids. The chain combines TRBV28 with TRBJ1-2; TRBD1 matches at 8 bases. The sequence derives from a man under 40 in good health and CMV-seropositive. The sample consisted of PBMCs. This CDR3 is CASRQPGQAYGYTF. CDR3 nucleotides: TGTGCCAGCAGACAACCGGGACAGGCTTATGGCTACACCTTC.